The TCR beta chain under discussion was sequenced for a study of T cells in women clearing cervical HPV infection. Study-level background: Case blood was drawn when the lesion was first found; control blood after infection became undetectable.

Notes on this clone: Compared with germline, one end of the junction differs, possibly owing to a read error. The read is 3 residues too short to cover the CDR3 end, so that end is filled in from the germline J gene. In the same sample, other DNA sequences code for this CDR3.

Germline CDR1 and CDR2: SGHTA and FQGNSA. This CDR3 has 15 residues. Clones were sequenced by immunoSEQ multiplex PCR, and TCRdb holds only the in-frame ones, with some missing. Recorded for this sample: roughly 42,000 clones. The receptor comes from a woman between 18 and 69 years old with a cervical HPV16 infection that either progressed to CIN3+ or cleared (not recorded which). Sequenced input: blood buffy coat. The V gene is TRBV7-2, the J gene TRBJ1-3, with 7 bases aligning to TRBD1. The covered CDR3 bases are TGTGCCAGCAGCCCCCTAGACAGGGTTGGAAACACT. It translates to CASSPLDRVGNT. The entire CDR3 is CASSPLDRVGNTIYF.